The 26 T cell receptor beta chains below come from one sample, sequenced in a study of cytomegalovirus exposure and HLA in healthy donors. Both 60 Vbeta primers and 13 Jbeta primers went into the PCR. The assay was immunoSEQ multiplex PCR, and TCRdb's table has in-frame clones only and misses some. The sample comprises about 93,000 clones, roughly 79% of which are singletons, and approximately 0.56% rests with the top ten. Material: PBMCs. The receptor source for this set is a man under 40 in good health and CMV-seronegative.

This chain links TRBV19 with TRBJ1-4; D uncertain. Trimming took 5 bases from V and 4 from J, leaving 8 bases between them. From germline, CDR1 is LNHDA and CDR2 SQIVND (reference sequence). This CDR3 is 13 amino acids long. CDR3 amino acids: CASSEFNNEKLFF. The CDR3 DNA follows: TGTGCCAGTAGTGAGTTTAATAATGAAAAACTGTTTTTT.

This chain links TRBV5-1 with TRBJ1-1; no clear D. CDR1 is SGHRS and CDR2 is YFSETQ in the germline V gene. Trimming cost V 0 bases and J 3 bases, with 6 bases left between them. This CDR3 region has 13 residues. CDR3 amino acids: CASSLVTDTEAFF. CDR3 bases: TGCGCCAGCAGCTTGGTAACTGACACTGAAGCTTTCTTT.

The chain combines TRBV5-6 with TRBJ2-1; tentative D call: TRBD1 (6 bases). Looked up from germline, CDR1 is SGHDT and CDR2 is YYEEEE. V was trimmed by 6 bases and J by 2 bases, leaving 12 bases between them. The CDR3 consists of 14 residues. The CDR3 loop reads CASTRGGTYNEQFF. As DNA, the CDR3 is TGTGCCAGCACCAGGGGTGGGACCTACAATGAGCAGTTCTTC. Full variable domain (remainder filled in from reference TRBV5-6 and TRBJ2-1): DAGVTQSPTHLIKTRGQQVTLRCSPKSGHDTVSWYQQALGQGPQFIFQYYEEEERQRGNFPDRFSGHQFPNYSSELNVNALLLGDSALYLCASTRGGTYNEQFFGPGTRLTVL.

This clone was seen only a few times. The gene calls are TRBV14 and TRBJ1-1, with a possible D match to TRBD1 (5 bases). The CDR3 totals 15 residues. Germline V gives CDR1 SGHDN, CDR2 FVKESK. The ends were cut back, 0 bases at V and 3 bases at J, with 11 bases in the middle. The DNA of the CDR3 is TGTGCCAGCAGCCAAGAAACAACAGGCTACACTGAAGCTTTCTTT. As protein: CASSQETTGYTEAFF.

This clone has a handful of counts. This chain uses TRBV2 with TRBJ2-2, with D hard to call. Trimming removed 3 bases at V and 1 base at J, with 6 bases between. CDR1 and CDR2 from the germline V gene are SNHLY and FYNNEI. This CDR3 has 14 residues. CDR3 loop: CASSEQRNTGELFF. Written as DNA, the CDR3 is TGTGCCAGCAGTGAGCAGCGGAACACCGGGGAGCTGTTTTTT.

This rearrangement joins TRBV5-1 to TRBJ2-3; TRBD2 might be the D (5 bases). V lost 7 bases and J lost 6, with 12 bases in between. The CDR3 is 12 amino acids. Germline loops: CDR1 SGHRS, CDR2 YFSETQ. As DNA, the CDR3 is TGCGCCAGCCGATCGCCGGGGGATACGCAGTATTTT. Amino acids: CASRSPGDTQYF.

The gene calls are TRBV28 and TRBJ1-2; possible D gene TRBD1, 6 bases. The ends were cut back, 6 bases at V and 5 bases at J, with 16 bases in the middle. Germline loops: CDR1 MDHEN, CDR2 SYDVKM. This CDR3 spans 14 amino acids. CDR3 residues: CASSQTGVLYGYTF. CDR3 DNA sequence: TGTGCCAGCAGCCAGACAGGTGTTCTATATGGCTACACCTTC.

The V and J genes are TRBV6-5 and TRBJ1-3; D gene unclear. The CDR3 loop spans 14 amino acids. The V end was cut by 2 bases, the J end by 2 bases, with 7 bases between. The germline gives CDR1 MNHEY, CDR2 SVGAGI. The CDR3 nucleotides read TGTGCCAGCAGTTACCGACATCCTGGAAACACCATATATTTT. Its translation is CASSYRHPGNTIYF.

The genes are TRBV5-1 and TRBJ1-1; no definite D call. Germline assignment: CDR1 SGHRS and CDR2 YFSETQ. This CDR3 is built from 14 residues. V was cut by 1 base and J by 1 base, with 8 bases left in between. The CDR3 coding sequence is TGCGCCAGCAGCTTGAGCACAGCGAACACTGAAGCTTTCTTT. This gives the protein CASSLSTANTEAFF.

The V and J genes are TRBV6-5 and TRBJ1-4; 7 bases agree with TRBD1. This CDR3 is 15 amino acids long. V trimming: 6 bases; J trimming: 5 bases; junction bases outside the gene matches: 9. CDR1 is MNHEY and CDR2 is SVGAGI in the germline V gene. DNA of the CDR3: TGTGCCAGCAGCCACCGACAGGGTATAAATGAAAAACTGTTTTTT. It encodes CASSHRQGINEKLFF.

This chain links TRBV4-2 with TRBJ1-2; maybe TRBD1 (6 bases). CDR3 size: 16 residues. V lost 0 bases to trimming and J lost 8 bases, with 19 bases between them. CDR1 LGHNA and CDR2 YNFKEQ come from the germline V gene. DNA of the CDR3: TGTGCCAGCAGCCAAGATTATAATGCAGGGGCAGGCGGCTACACCTTC. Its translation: CASSQDYNAGAGGYTF.

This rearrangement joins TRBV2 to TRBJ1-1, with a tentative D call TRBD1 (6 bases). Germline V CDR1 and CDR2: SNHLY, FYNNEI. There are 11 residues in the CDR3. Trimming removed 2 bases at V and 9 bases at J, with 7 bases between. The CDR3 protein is CASSETGQAFF. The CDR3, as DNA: TGTGCCAGCAGTGAAACAGGGCAAGCTTTCTTT. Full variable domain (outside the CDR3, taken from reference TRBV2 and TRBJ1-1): EPEVTQTPSHQVTQMGQEVILRCVPISNHLYFYWYRQILGQKVEFLVSFYNNEISEKSEIFDDQFSVERPDGSNFTLKIRSTKLEDSAMYFCASSETGQAFFGQGTRLTVV.

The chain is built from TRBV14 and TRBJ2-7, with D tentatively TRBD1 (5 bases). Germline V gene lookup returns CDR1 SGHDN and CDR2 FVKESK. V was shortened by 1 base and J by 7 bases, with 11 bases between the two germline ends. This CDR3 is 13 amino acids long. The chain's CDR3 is CASSQGRAGEQYF. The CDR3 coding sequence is TGTGCCAGCAGCCAAGGCAGGGCTGGGGAGCAGTACTTC.

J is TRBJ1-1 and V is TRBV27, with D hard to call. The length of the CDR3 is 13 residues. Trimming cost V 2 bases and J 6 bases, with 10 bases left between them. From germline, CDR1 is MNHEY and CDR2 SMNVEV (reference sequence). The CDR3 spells CASSLVYGSEAFF. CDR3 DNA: TGTGCCAGCAGTTTAGTATACGGGTCTGAAGCTTTCTTT.

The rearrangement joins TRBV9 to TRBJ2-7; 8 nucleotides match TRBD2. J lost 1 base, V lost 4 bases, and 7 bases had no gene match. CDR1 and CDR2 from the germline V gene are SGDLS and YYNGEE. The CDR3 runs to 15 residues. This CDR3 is CASSISGDTSYEQYF. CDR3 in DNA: TGTGCCAGCAGCATTAGCGGGGATACATCCTACGAGCAGTACTTC.

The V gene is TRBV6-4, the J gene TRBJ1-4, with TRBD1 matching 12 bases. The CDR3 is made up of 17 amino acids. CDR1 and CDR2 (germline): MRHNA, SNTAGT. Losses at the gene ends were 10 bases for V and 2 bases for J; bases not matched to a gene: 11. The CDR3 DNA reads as TGTGCCAAATGGGACAGGGGGCGCGGGAGGACTAATGAAAAACTGTTTTTT. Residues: CAKWDRGRGRTNEKLFF.

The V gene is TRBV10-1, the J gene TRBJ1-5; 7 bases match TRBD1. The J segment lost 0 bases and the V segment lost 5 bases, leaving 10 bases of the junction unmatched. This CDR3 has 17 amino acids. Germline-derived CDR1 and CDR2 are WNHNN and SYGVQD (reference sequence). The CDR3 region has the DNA TGCGCCAGCAGTCCCGGGACAGACATTTATAGCAATCAGCCCCAGCATTTT. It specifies CASSPGTDIYSNQPQHF.

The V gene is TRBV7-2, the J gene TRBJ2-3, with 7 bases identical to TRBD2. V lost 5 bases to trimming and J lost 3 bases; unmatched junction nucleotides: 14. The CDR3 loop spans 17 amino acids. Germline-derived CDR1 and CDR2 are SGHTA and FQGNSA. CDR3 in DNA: TGTGCCAGCAGCACACCCTACTGGTCAGCGGGAACAGATACGCAGTATTTT. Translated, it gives CASSTPYWSAGTDTQYF.

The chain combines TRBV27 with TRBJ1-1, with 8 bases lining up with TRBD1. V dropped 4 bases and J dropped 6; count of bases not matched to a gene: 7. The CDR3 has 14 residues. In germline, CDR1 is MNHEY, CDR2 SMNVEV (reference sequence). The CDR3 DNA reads TGTGCCAGCAGTTCCACCAGACAGGGGCCTGAAGCTTTCTTT. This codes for CASSSTRQGPEAFF.

CDR3 nucleotide sequence: TGTGCCAGTAGTACATGGACAGGGCAAGAGACCCAGTACTTC. Its translation is CASSTWTGQETQYF. V usage is TRBV19 and J usage is TRBJ2-5; 8 bases are a match to TRBD1. Germline V gene lookup returns CDR1 LNHDA and CDR2 SQIVND (reference sequence). The CDR3 sequence is 14 residues long. V trimming: 4 bases; J trimming: 2 bases; junction bases outside the gene matches: 3.

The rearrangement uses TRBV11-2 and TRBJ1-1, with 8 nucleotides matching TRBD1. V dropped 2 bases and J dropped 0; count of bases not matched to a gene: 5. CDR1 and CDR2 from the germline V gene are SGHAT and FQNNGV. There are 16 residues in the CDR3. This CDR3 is CASSLQGASVNTEAFF. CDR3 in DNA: TGTGCCAGCAGCTTACAGGGGGCTTCAGTGAACACTGAAGCTTTCTTT.

Written as DNA, the CDR3 is TGTGCCAGCAGTATCATAGGGGGCCAAAGTGAAAAACTGTTTTTT. Its protein product is CASSIIGGQSEKLFF. This sequence joins TRBV11-2 and TRBJ1-4; 7 bases line up with TRBD1. V was clipped by 6 bases and J by 7 bases; unmatched bases: 11. Looked up from germline, CDR1 is SGHAT and CDR2 is FQNNGV. The length of the CDR3 is 15 residues.

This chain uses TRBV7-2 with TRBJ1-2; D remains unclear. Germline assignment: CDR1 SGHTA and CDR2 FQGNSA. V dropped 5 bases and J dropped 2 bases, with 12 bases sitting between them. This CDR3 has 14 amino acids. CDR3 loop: CASSGLADNYGYTF. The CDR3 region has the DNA TGTGCCAGCAGCGGACTCGCCGACAACTATGGCTACACCTTC. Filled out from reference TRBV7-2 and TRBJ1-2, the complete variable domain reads GAGVSQSPSNKVTEKGKDVELRCDPISGHTALYWYRQSLGQGLEFLIYFQGNSAPDKSGLPSDRFSAERTGGSVSTLTIQRTQQEDSAVYLCASSGLADNYGYTFGSGTRLTVV.

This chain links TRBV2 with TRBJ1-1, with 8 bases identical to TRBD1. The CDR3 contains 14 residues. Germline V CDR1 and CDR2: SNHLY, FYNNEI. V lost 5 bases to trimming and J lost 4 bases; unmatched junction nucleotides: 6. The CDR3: CASSYDRGVTEAFF. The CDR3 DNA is TGTGCCAGCAGTTATGACAGGGGAGTCACTGAAGCTTTCTTT. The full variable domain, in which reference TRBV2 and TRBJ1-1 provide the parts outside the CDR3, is EPEVTQTPSHQVTQMGQEVILRCVPISNHLYFYWYRQILGQKVEFLVSFYNNEISEKSEIFDDQFSVERPDGSNFTLKIRSTKLEDSAMYFCASSYDRGVTEAFFGQGTRLTVV.

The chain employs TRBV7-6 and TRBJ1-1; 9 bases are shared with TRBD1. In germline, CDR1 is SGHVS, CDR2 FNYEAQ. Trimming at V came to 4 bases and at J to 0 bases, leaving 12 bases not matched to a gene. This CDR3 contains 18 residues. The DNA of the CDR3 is TGTGCCAGCAGCTCAACCCGGGACAGGGTTGGGCTGAACACTGAAGCTTTCTTT. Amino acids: CASSSTRDRVGLNTEAFF. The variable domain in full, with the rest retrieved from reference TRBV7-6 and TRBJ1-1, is GAGVSQSPRYKVTKRGQDVALRCDPISGHVSLYWYRQALGQGPEFLTYFNYEAQQDKSGLPNDRFSAERPEGSISTLTIQRTEQRDSAMYRCASSSTRDRVGLNTEAFFGQGTRLTVV.

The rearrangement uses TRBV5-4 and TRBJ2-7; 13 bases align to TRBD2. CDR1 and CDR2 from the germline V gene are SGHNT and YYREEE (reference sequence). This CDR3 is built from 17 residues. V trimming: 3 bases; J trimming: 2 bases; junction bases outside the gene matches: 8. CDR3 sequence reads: CASSYRLAGGQTYEQYF. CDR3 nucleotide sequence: TGTGCCAGCAGCTACCGACTAGCGGGGGGCCAAACCTACGAGCAGTACTTC.